This TCR beta chain was captured by sequencing in a study of post-analysis software for immune sequencing data. Study outcomes and limitations: The study found TRBV5-6, TRBV5-1 and TRBV20-1 among a few TRBV segments more frequent in patients than controls.

Sequencing libraries made from TCR beta cDNA carried unique molecular identifiers. TCRdb analysed the PCR reads with MiXCR anew, one entry per CDR3 protein. This sample has over 300,000 distinct CDR3 sequences, with approximately 38% found just once. Germline V gene data show CDR1 as DFQATT and CDR2 as SNEGSKA (reference sequence). CDR3 length: 18 amino acids. With 3 bases clipped from V and 0 bases from J, the junction kept 12 bases outside the gene matches. With regard to this clonotype: Antigen specificity is unknown.

The chain recombines TRBV20-1 with TRBJ2-1, with 9 positions matching TRBD2. The sequence derives from a girl aged 10 to 17 with multiple sclerosis. Input material: blood. CDR3 sequence reads: CSASRAAGGPSSYNEQFF. The CDR3 bases are TGCAGTGCTAGTAGAGCAGCGGGGGGCCCTAGCTCCTACAATGAGCAGTTCTTC.